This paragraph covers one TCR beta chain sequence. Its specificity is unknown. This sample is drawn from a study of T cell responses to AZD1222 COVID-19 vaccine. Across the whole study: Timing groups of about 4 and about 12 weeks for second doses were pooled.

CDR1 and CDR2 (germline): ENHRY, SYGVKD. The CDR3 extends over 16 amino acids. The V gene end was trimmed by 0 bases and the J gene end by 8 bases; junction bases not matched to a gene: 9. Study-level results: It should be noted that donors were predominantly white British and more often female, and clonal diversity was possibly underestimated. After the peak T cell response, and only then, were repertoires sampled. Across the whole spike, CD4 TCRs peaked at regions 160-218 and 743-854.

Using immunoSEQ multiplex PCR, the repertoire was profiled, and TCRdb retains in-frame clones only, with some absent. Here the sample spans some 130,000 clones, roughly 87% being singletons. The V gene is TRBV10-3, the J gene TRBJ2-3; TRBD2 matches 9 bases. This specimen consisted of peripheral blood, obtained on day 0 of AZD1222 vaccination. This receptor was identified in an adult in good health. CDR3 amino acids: CAISESNVAGDLTQYF. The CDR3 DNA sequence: TGTGCCATCAGTGAGTCGAACGTAGCGGGGGACCTTACGCAGTATTTT.